These 28 T cell receptor beta chains share one sample of origin, sequenced in a study of OX40 agonist ivuxolimab in advanced cancers. Here immunoSEQ multiplex PCR was the method, and the copy in TCRdb shows in-frame clones only, minus some. The data contain 70,000 or so clones, 88% of them singletons. The sequences come from CD4+ or CD8+ T cells sorted from blood, collected in a trial of the OX40 agonist ivuxolimab. These receptor sequences come from an adult with an advanced solid tumor such as melanoma, head and neck, liver or kidney cancer.

This sequence joins TRBV30 and TRBJ1-5; no clear D. This CDR3 has 13 amino acids. Germline CDR1 reads GTSNPN; CDR2 reads SVGIG (reference sequence). V shed 0 bases and J shed 7 bases, with 10 bases lying between them. Here the CDR3 DNA reads TGTGCCTGGAGTGTTTCAGCTAAACAGCCCCAGCATTTT. Translation: CAWSVSAKQPQHF.

V gene TRBV6-5 combines with J gene TRBJ2-4, with a tentative D call TRBD1 (6 bases). Germline V CDR1 and CDR2: MNHEY, SVGAGI. CDR3 length: 11 residues. CDR3 coding DNA: TGTGCGACAGGAACCCCCCGTAATCAGTACTTC. It yields the protein CATGTPRNQYF.

V is TRBV5-4 and J is TRBJ2-7, with 7 bases that match TRBD2. The ends lost 4 bases at V and 2 bases at J; junction bases unmatched: 9. Germline lookup yields CDR1 SGHNT and CDR2 YYREEE (reference sequence). The CDR3 has 15 residues. This CDR3 is CASSGGGGSAYEQYF. CDR3 DNA: TGTGCCAGCAGCGGGGGTGGCGGGAGTGCCTACGAGCAGTACTTC.

This clone was recorded only once. The genes are TRBV5-1 and TRBJ1-4, with 9 bases that match TRBD1. V was clipped by 0 bases and J by 2 bases; unmatched bases: 5. The CDR3 totals 17 residues. The germline gives CDR1 SGHRS, CDR2 YFSETQ. The CDR3 loop reads CASSLGHTGGTNEKLFF. In DNA, the CDR3 is TGCGCCAGCAGCTTGGGGCACACAGGGGGCACTAATGAAAAACTGTTTTTT.

CDR3 protein: CASGREGLSGYTF. The DNA for the CDR3 is TGTGCCAGCGGTCGGGAGGGACTGAGTGGCTACACCTTC. The chain links TRBV9 to TRBJ1-2, with D possibly TRBD1 on 5 matching bases. V lost 7 bases to trimming and J lost 7 bases, with 17 bases between them. Per the germline V gene, CDR1 is SGDLS and CDR2 is YYNGEE. The CDR3 contains 13 residues.

V is TRBV19 and J is TRBJ1-5, with unresolved D. With 3 bases removed from V and 3 bases from J, the gap between germline ends came to 9 bases. The germline V gene has CDR1 LNHDA and CDR2 SQIVND (reference sequence). This CDR3 region has 14 residues. For the CDR3, the DNA is TGTGCCAGTAGTATGAACAGCCCCAATCAGCCCCAGCATTTT. This codes for CASSMNSPNQPQHF.

The chain carries TRBV28 and TRBJ1-2; D gene uncertain. The CDR3 has 11 residues. The ends were cut back, 7 bases at V and 4 bases at J, with 7 bases in the middle. Germline values: CDR1 MDHEN, CDR2 SYDVKM. CDR3 in amino acids: CASTDFYGYTF. CDR3 nucleotide sequence: TGTGCCAGCACGGACTTCTATGGCTACACCTTC.

The J gene is TRBJ2-7, the V gene TRBV19; D is tentatively TRBD1 or TRBD2 (6 bases each). This CDR3 comprises 14 residues. Germline V CDR1 and CDR2: LNHDA, SQIVND (reference sequence). The V gene lost 8 bases and the J gene lost 5 bases, with 19 bases spanning the gap. The chain's CDR3 is CASRNPGERDEQYF. CDR3 DNA: TGTGCCAGTCGAAACCCAGGGGAGCGGGACGAGCAGTACTTC.

The chain employs TRBV29-1 and TRBJ2-4, with 9 bases identical to TRBD1. Losses at the gene ends were 6 bases for V and 7 bases for J; bases not matched to a gene: 16. CDR3 length equals 16 residues. Per germline, CDR1 SQVTM and CDR2 ANQGSEA. CDR3 bases: TGCAGCGTCGCCGGGACAGGGCTGATGGGGTCGAACATTCAGTACTTC. Amino acids: CSVAGTGLMGSNIQYF.

V and J are TRBV11-2 and TRBJ2-2, with D unresolved. Trimming shortened V by 2 bases and J by 2 bases, and 6 bases separated the two germline ends. The CDR3 runs to 14 residues. Per the germline V gene, CDR1 is SGHAT and CDR2 is FQNNGV. CDR3 sequence reads: CASSLSPNTGELFF. The CDR3 nucleotides are TGTGCCAGCAGCTTAAGTCCTAACACCGGGGAGCTGTTTTTT. The complete variable domain, with remaining parts taken from reference TRBV11-2 and TRBJ2-2, reads EAGVAQSPRYKIIEKRQSVAFWCNPISGHATLYWYQQILGQGPKLLIQFQNNGVVDDSQLPKDRFSAERLKGVDSTLKIQPAKLEDSAVYLCASSLSPNTGELFFGEGSRLTVL.

V and J are TRBV6-1 and TRBJ1-1, with D unclear. The germline V gene has CDR1 MNHNS and CDR2 SASEGT. Trimming removed 7 bases at V and 11 bases at J, with 14 bases between. This CDR3 comprises 11 residues. CDR3 sequence: CASIPEVGAFF. CDR3 nucleotide sequence: TGTGCCAGCATACCGGAAGTAGGGGCTTTCTTT.

The gene calls are TRBV18 and TRBJ2-5; D might be TRBD1 or TRBD2, each matching 5 bases. The V end lost 4 bases, the J end lost 5 bases, and 11 bases lay between the germline ends. From germline, CDR1 is KGHSH and CDR2 LQKENI. The CDR3 spans 13 residues. The DNA of the CDR3 is TGTGCCAGCTCACGGGGGAACCGGGAGACCCAGTACTTC. Its protein product is CASSRGNRETQYF. Variable domain in full (rest from reference TRBV18 and TRBJ2-5): NAGVMQNPRHLVRRRGQEARLRCSPMKGHSHVYWYRQLPEEGLKFMVYLQKENIIDESGMPKERFSAEFPKEGPSILRIQQVVRGDSAAYFCASSRGNRETQYFGPGTRLLVL.

V is TRBV7-9 and J is TRBJ1-6, with D uncertain. CDR3 length: 14 amino acids. V gave up 5 bases and J gave up 7 bases, with 12 bases separating them. Germline values: CDR1 SEHNR, CDR2 FQNEAQ (reference sequence). The CDR3 bases are TGTGCCAGCAGCATGGGATCGACGAATTCACCCCTCCACTTT. It codes for CASSMGSTNSPLHF.

The rearrangement joins TRBV7-2 to TRBJ2-5, with D unclear. Germline V CDR1 and CDR2: SGHTA, FQGNSA. V was cut by 6 bases and J by 0 bases, with 11 bases left in between. This CDR3 has 14 amino acids. CDR3 bases: TGTGCCAGCAGAAACCGAGAGTACCAAGAGACCCAGTACTTC. Its protein product is CASRNREYQETQYF. Complete variable domain (other parts from reference TRBV7-2 and TRBJ2-5): GAGVSQSPSNKVTEKGKDVELRCDPISGHTALYWYRQSLGQGLEFLIYFQGNSAPDKSGLPSDRFSAERTGGSVSTLTIQRTQQEDSAVYLCASRNREYQETQYFGPGTRLLVL.

The V gene is TRBV5-1, the J gene TRBJ1-1; D is ambiguous. The CDR3 has 16 amino acids. V was pared by 4 bases and J by 4 bases, with 20 bases between. Germline V gene lookup returns CDR1 SGHRS and CDR2 YFSETQ. Here the CDR3 DNA reads TGCGCCAGCAGCGTGGAGATTGGGCGGCCGGGCACTGAAGCTTTCTTT. Its protein product is CASSVEIGRPGTEAFF. The entire variable domain, with the rest obtained from reference TRBV5-1 and TRBJ1-1, is as follows: KAGVTQTPRYLIKTRGQQVTLSCSPISGHRSVSWYQQTPGQGLQFLFEYFSETQRNKGNFPGRFSGRQFSNSRSEMNVSTLELGDSALYLCASSVEIGRPGTEAFFGQGTRLTVV.

This rearrangement joins TRBV30 to TRBJ2-1, with 9 bases lining up with TRBD2. The CDR3 runs to 14 residues. After removal of 4 bases from V and 5 bases from J, the junction contained 6 bases not matched to a gene. CDR1 and CDR2 (germline): GTSNPN, SVGIG (reference sequence). The CDR3 bases are TGTGCCTGGAATCGAGCGGGGGGAAACAATGAGCAGTTCTTC. This gives the protein CAWNRAGGNNEQFF.

The V call is TRBV30, the J call TRBJ1-1; 7 nucleotides match TRBD1. V lost 1 base to trimming and J lost 11 bases; unmatched junction nucleotides: 10. Germline assignment: CDR1 GTSNPN and CDR2 SVGIG (reference sequence). This CDR3 region has 13 residues. The DNA for the CDR3 is TGTGCCTGGAGTGGACAGGGTGGAGGGGGGGCTTTCTTT. This codes for CAWSGQGGGGAFF.

The chain is built from TRBV7-2 and TRBJ1-5, with TRBD1 as a possible D gene (5 bases). Germline values: CDR1 SGHTA, CDR2 FQGNSA. The CDR3 has 14 amino acids. Trimming cost V 6 bases and J 5 bases, with 14 bases left between them. CDR3 nucleotide sequence: TGTGCCAGCAGTCGTTCGGGGGGTTATCAGCCCCAGCATTTT. Translating it yields CASSRSGGYQPQHF.

The chain couples TRBV20-1 to TRBJ2-1; D gene uncertain. CDR1 is DFQATT and CDR2 is SNEGSKA in the germline V gene (reference sequence). The CDR3 length is 10 residues. Trimming shortened V by 5 bases and J by 3 bases, and 2 bases separated the two germline ends. The chain's CDR3 is CSARYNEQFF. DNA of the CDR3: TGCAGTGCTCGCTACAATGAGCAGTTCTTC.

This clone was counted between two and nine times. This chain links TRBV19 with TRBJ1-2; perhaps TRBD1 as D (6 bases). The CDR3 length is 17 residues. Trimming stripped 4 bases from V and 8 bases from J, with 26 bases between. Germline V gene data show CDR1 as LNHDA and CDR2 as SQIVND (reference sequence). The CDR3 protein is CASSNPYRGQRASGYTF. CDR3 coding DNA: TGTGCCAGTAGTAACCCATACCGGGGACAACGGGCCAGCGGCTACACCTTC.

The rearrangement joins TRBV7-9 to TRBJ2-3; 10 nucleotides align to TRBD2. The length of the CDR3 is 16 residues. Germline CDR1 is SEHNR and CDR2 is FQNEAQ (reference sequence). After removal of 2 bases from V and 1 base from J, the junction contained 3 bases not matched to a gene. This CDR3 is CASSLRAGGGTDTQYF. For the CDR3, the DNA is TGTGCCAGCAGCTTAAGAGCGGGAGGGGGCACAGATACGCAGTATTTT.

This clone was detected a few times. The sample carries other DNA sequences with the same CDR3. The chain couples TRBV5-8 to TRBJ1-2, with D tentatively TRBD1 (5 bases). Deletions cut 4 bases from V and 3 bases from J, with 7 bases between. The V gene's germline CDR1 is SGHTS and CDR2 YDEGEE. CDR3 size: 12 residues. This CDR3 is CASSQGHYGYTF. The DNA for the CDR3 is TGTGCCAGCAGCCAGGGACACTATGGCTACACCTTC. The variable domain in full, completed from reference TRBV5-8 and TRBJ1-2, reads EAGVTQSPTHLIKTRGQQATLRCSPISGHTSVYWYQQALGLGLQFLLWYDEGEERNRGNFPPRFSGRQFPNYSSELNVNALELEDSALYLCASSQGHYGYTFGSGTRLTVV.

This clone has only one observation. The chain uses TRBV28 and TRBJ1-1, with a tentative D call TRBD1 (5 bases). Trimming removed 8 bases from V and 7 bases from J, with 17 bases in between. The CDR3 contains 13 residues. Germline V gene data show CDR1 as MDHEN and CDR2 as SYDVKM. CDR3 DNA sequence: TGTGCCAGCCAAGGCGGGTGGACAAATGAAGCTTTCTTT. Translating it yields CASQGGWTNEAFF.

This sequence joins TRBV5-4 and TRBJ2-7; TRBD1 agrees at 8 bases. CDR1 and CDR2 from the germline V gene are SGHNT and YYREEE (reference sequence). V lost 4 bases to trimming and J lost 4 bases; unmatched junction nucleotides: 7. The CDR3 has 14 residues. The CDR3 DNA is TGTGCCAGCAGCAGCCGACAGGGGTTGTACGAGCAGTACTTC. Encoded protein: CASSSRQGLYEQYF.

This clone was observed once. The V and J genes are TRBV7-2 and TRBJ1-4; no reliable D call. CDR3 length equals 16 residues. CDR1 SGHTA and CDR2 FQGNSA come from the germline V gene. The germline V and J ends were trimmed by 1 base and 8 bases, with 17 bases remaining between them. CDR3 DNA sequence: TGTGCCAGCAGCTTAGATGGCTGGGGTAATTGGGAAAAACTGTTTTTT. Amino acids: CASSLDGWGNWEKLFF.

In this sample, this clone turned up once. The rearrangement uses TRBV5-4 and TRBJ2-7, with 8 bases aligning to TRBD2. The V and J ends lost 3 bases and 0 bases, in that order; junction bases with no gene match: 8. The CDR3 totals 16 residues. CDR1 is SGHNT and CDR2 is YYREEE in the germline V gene (reference sequence). CDR3 bases: TGTGCCAGCAGCTCCCTCGGGGGGGGAAGCTCCTACGAGCAGTACTTC. This gives the protein CASSSLGGGSSYEQYF.

The DNA of the CDR3 is TGCAGCGTTGGTGAGGGCACCCAGCCCCAGCATTTT. Residues: CSVGEGTQPQHF. The V call is TRBV29-1, the J call TRBJ1-5; D is uncertain. CDR3 length: 12 residues. Looked up from germline, CDR1 is SQVTM and CDR2 is ANQGSEA. V dropped 4 bases and J dropped 7 bases, with 11 bases sitting between them.

The chain combines TRBV6-5 with TRBJ1-2; D unresolved. The CDR3 is 13 amino acids. Germline V gives CDR1 MNHEY, CDR2 SVGAGI. V was trimmed by 2 bases and J by 8 bases, leaving 12 bases between them. The CDR3 coding sequence is TGTGCCAGCAGTTACAAGTCAGGAATCGGCTACACCTTC. Translating gives CASSYKSGIGYTF.